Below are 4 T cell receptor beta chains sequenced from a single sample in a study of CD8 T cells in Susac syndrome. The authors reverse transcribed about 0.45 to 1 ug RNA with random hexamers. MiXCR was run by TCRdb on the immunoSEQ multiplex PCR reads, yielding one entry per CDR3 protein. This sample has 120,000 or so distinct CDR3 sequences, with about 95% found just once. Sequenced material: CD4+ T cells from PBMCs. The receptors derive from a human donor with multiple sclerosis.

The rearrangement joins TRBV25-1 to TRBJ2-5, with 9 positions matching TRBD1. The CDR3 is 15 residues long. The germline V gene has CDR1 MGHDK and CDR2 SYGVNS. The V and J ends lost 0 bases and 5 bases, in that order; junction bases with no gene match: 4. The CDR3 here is CASSEYGTGYETQYF. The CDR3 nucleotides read TGTGCCAGCAGTGAATATGGGACAGGGTACGAGACCCAGTACTTC.

The CDR3 loop reads CASSKVSDTEAFF. In DNA, the CDR3 is TGTGCCAGCAGTAAGGTCTCGGACACTGAAGCTTTCTTT. This chain connects TRBV6-6 to TRBJ1-1; D is undetermined. Per the germline V gene, CDR1 is MNHNY and CDR2 is SVGAGI (reference sequence). V lost 5 bases, J lost 3 bases, and 10 bases lay in between. This CDR3 is 13 amino acids long.

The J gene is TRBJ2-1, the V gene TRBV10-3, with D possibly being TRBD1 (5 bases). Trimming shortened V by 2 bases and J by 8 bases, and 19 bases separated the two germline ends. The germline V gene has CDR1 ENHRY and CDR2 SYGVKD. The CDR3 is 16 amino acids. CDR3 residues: CAISEPRETGRYEQFF. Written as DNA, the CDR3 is TGTGCCATCAGTGAGCCCAGGGAAACCGGACGGTATGAGCAGTTCTTC.

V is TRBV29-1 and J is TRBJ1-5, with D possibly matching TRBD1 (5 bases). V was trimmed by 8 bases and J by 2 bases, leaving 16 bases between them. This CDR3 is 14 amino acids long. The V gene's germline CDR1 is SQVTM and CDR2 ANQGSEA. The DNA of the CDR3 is TGCAGCTTCGCCTCCGGGGACGGCAATCAGCCCCAGCATTTT. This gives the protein CSFASGDGNQPQHF.